These T cell receptor beta chains were read from a single sample in a study of T cells after yellow fever vaccination. TCRdb reprocessed the 5' RACE reads via MiXCR and lists one record per CDR3 protein. The data show about 300,000 distinct CDR3 sequences, 7.5% to 9.5% seen once. The source was CD4+ T cells sorted from PBMCs, collected 5 days after the yellow fever booster vaccination. The receptors here all came from a man aged 18 to 35 who received the YFV17D yellow fever vaccine. Each CDR3 is given without its conserved first and last residue.

cdr3_aa j_call v_call
ASKGGPSTDTQY TRBJ2-3 TRBV9
ASSSGGAEAF TRBJ1-1 TRBV7-9
ASSPGQGALSGYGYT TRBJ1-2 TRBV7-9
ASSQPRGRSSYEQY TRBJ2-7 TRBV7-9
ASSTTRGFTDTQY TRBJ2-3 TRBV18
ASGLAGQINTGELF TRBJ2-2 TRBV12-5
ASSPRGGKETQY TRBJ2-5 TRBV18
SATDPVDGELF TRBJ2-2 TRBV20-1
ASSARTSGGAPKNIQY TRBJ2-4 TRBV7-2
ASILGQAKGEQF TRBJ2-1 TRBV27
ASSRDRGANQPQH TRBJ1-5 TRBV12-3/TRBV12-4
SARVLAVQVSYNEQF TRBJ2-1 TRBV20-1
ASSLRGGGYSDTEAF TRBJ1-1 TRBV5-1
ASSLEQGRSYT TRBJ1-2 TRBV5-1
ASSPGVAGELF TRBJ2-2 TRBV10-3
ASSFPGGTEAF TRBJ1-1 TRBV7-9
AISALGAGANVLT TRBJ2-6 TRBV10-3
ASSSAGYSNQPQH TRBJ1-5 TRBV28
ASSLYPREGYGYT TRBJ1-2 TRBV28
ASSVGAGRETQY TRBJ2-5 TRBV9
ASSLTGQGGETQY TRBJ2-5 TRBV7-3
ATSDLNGPKYQETQY TRBJ2-5 TRBV24-1
ATSRAGQGKNEQF TRBJ2-1 TRBV15
SARWASRETQY TRBJ2-5 TRBV20-1
ASSQEGLGSGELF TRBJ2-2 TRBV4-3